The 20 T cell receptor beta chains in this list originate from one sample, sequenced in a study of technical replicates of blood from several donors. Sequencing used immunoSEQ multiplex PCR; TCRdb keeps in-frame clones, though not all of them. This sample has tens of thousands of clones; about 95% occur once, and the top ten carry approximately 0.22%. The sequenced sample consisted of T cells isolated from PBMCs. These receptors originate from a human donor in good health.

CDR3: CASSFRPGLAGGASSTDTQYF. As DNA, the CDR3 is TGTGCCAGCAGCTTTCGACCGGGACTAGCGGGAGGAGCGTCTAGCACAGATACGCAGTATTTT. This sequence joins TRBV7-6 and TRBJ2-3; 15 nucleotides line up with TRBD2. Germline loops: CDR1 SGHVS, CDR2 FNYEAQ. Losses at the gene ends were 3 bases for V and 0 bases for J; bases not matched to a gene: 13. The CDR3 runs to 21 residues.

This CDR3 is CASSREGFFYEQYF. Here the CDR3 DNA reads TGTGCCAGCAGCCGGGAGGGGTTTTTTTACGAGCAGTACTTC. This rearrangement joins TRBV27 to TRBJ2-7, with TRBD2 identical over 8 bases. Looked up from germline, CDR1 is MNHEY and CDR2 is SMNVEV (reference sequence). V shed 6 bases and J 4 bases; nucleotides not matched to a gene: 8. There are 14 residues in the CDR3.

This chain joins TRBV7-2 and TRBJ1-6, with D possibly matching TRBD1 (6 bases). With 4 bases removed from V and 9 bases from J, the gap between germline ends came to 10 bases. The germline V gene encodes CDR1 SGHTA and CDR2 FQGNSA. There are 13 residues in the CDR3. The DNA of the CDR3 is TGTGCCAGCAGCTCGGGGGGGCGTTCACCCCTCCACTTT. It is translated as CASSSGGRSPLHF.

This clone occurred once. The V and J genes are TRBV2 and TRBJ1-2; TRBD1 aligns across 8 bases. With 6 bases clipped from V and 1 base from J, the junction kept 1 base outside the gene matches. The CDR3 has 13 amino acids. The germline V gene has CDR1 SNHLY and CDR2 FYNNEI. The CDR3 nucleotides are TGTGCCAGCAGAGGACAGGGTAACTATGGCTACACCTTC. This gives the protein CASRGQGNYGYTF. The whole variable domain, remainder taken from reference TRBV2 and TRBJ1-2, is EPEVTQTPSHQVTQMGQEVILRCVPISNHLYFYWYRQILGQKVEFLVSFYNNEISEKSEIFDDQFSVERPDGSNFTLKIRSTKLEDSAMYFCASRGQGNYGYTFGSGTRLTVV.

This clone was found once. The gene calls are TRBV29-1 and TRBJ2-6; a possible D gene is TRBD1 (5 bases). CDR3 length: 16 amino acids. V lost 7 bases and J 2 bases, leaving 18 bases between the germline ends. CDR1 and CDR2 (germline): SQVTM, ANQGSEA. The CDR3 region has the DNA TGCAGCGCAACCGACAGTTCGTTTACTGGGGCCAACGTCCTGACTTTC. Translating gives CSATDSSFTGANVLTF.

The chain combines TRBV10-3 with TRBJ2-1; 8 nucleotides align to TRBD1. Germline trimming cut 5 bases from V and 15 bases from J; bases unmatched to any gene: 6. Germline CDR1 is ENHRY and CDR2 is SYGVKD. CDR3 length equals 11 residues. The CDR3 DNA sequence: TGTGCCATCAGTCCTGGGACAGGTCCGTTCTTC. Encoded protein: CAISPGTGPFF.

This rearrangement joins TRBV2 to TRBJ1-2, with 7 positions matching TRBD1. With 8 bases clipped from V and 0 bases from J, the junction kept 6 bases outside the gene matches. Germline CDR1 reads SNHLY; CDR2 reads FYNNEI. This CDR3 has 14 residues. The CDR3 bases are TGTGCCAGCCGACCAGGGGGAGCTAACTATGGCTACACCTTC. This sequence encodes CASRPGGANYGYTF.

The J gene is TRBJ2-5, the V gene TRBV10-1; possible D gene TRBD2, 6 bases. This CDR3 region has 14 residues. V lost 3 bases and J lost 6, with 14 bases in between. CDR1 and CDR2 from the germline V gene are WNHNN and SYGVQD (reference sequence). The CDR3 region has the DNA TGCGCCAGCAGTGACGGGGGATCTAATAAGACCCAGTACTTC. It translates to CASSDGGSNKTQYF.

The gene calls are TRBV6-1 and TRBJ2-1; 7 nucleotides line up with TRBD1. V shed 0 bases and J 15 bases; nucleotides not matched to a gene: 2. Looked up from germline, CDR1 is MNHNS and CDR2 is SASEGT. This CDR3 is built from 11 residues. In nucleotides, the CDR3 is TGTGCCAGCAGTGAAGCGACAGGGCGGTTCTTC. Its translation is CASSEATGRFF.

The J gene is TRBJ2-1, the V gene TRBV7-9, with a tentative D call TRBD1 (5 bases). The V end lost 10 bases, the J end lost 5 bases, and 18 bases lay between the germline ends. The CDR3 length is 14 residues. Per germline, CDR1 SEHNR and CDR2 FQNEAQ (reference sequence). Written as DNA, the CDR3 is TGTGCCACCCCGAAAGATCTAGGGGACAATGAGCAGTTCTTC. Translation: CATPKDLGDNEQFF. The full variable domain, with the rest looked up from reference TRBV7-9 and TRBJ2-1, is DTGVSQNPRHKITKRGQNVTFRCDPISEHNRLYWYRQTLGQGPEFLTYFQNEAQLEKSRLLSDRFSAERPKGSFSTLEIQRTEQGDSAMYLCATPKDLGDNEQFFGPGTRLTVL.

The V and J genes are TRBV18 and TRBJ1-1, with D possibly TRBD1 on 5 matching bases. V was clipped by 3 bases and J by 1 base, with 12 bases between them. This CDR3 spans 15 amino acids. Germline V gives CDR1 KGHSH, CDR2 LQKENI. CDR3 loop: CASSPDISPNTEAFF. CDR3 sequence (DNA): TGTGCCAGCTCACCGGACATTAGCCCGAACACTGAAGCTTTCTTT. The complete variable domain, with remaining parts taken from reference TRBV18 and TRBJ1-1, reads NAGVMQNPRHLVRRRGQEARLRCSPMKGHSHVYWYRQLPEEGLKFMVYLQKENIIDESGMPKERFSAEFPKEGPSILRIQQVVRGDSAAYFCASSPDISPNTEAFFGQGTRLTVV.

This rearrangement joins TRBV9 to TRBJ1-1; tentatively, D is TRBD1 (5 bases). The germline CDR1 and CDR2 sequences are SGDLS and YYNGEE. The CDR3 runs to 14 residues. V was shortened by 3 bases and J by 6 bases, with 15 bases between the two germline ends. The CDR3 sequence is CASSAQPGLAEAFF. The CDR3 coding sequence is TGTGCCAGCAGCGCTCAACCAGGGTTGGCTGAAGCTTTCTTT. Supplemented by reference TRBV9 and TRBJ1-1, the full variable domain reads DSGVTQTPKHLITATGQRVTLRCSPRSGDLSVYWYQQSLDQGLQFLIQYYNGEERAKGNILERFSAQQFPDLHSELNLSSLELGDSALYFCASSAQPGLAEAFFGQGTRLTVV.

The chain recombines TRBV11-2 with TRBJ1-1; D is undetermined. Germline-derived CDR1 and CDR2 are SGHAT and FQNNGV. V lost 5 bases and J 3 bases, leaving 10 bases between the germline ends. The CDR3 has 13 residues. CDR3 sequence reads: CASSNRSYTEAFF. Written as DNA, the CDR3 is TGTGCCAGCAGCAACCGGTCGTACACTGAAGCTTTCTTT.

CDR3 nucleotide sequence: TGTGCCAGTAGCCCGGGACTAGCGGGAGAACCCGAGCAGTACTTC. Its protein product is CASSPGLAGEPEQYF. The rearrangement uses TRBV19 and TRBJ2-7, with TRBD2 identical over 14 bases. The CDR3 sequence is 15 residues long. Germline V CDR1 and CDR2: LNHDA, SQIVND (reference sequence). The V gene end was trimmed by 6 bases and the J gene end by 6 bases; junction bases not matched to a gene: 7.

The chain is built from TRBV28 and TRBJ1-5; D remains unclear. Trimming shortened V by 3 bases and J by 5 bases, and 8 bases separated the two germline ends. There are 13 residues in the CDR3. Germline V CDR1 and CDR2: MDHEN, SYDVKM. The CDR3 DNA sequence: TGTGCCAGCAGTTTCCCATCGGATCAGCCCCAGCATTTT. Translating it yields CASSFPSDQPQHF.

The rearrangement joins TRBV18 to TRBJ1-2; 7 nucleotides agree with TRBD1. The CDR3 is made up of 15 amino acids. The ends lost 3 bases at V and 1 base at J; junction bases unmatched: 5. The germline gives CDR1 KGHSH, CDR2 LQKENI. CDR3 DNA sequence: TGTGCCAGCTCACCGACAGGGACGATTAACTATGGCTACACCTTC. Translated, it gives CASSPTGTINYGYTF.

CDR3 sequence: CASSRFGGAGYNEQFF. The CDR3 DNA reads TGTGCCAGCAGCCGATTCGGGGGGGCGGGATACAATGAGCAGTTCTTC. The chain recombines TRBV14 with TRBJ2-1; TRBD2 matches 8 bases. The CDR3 runs to 16 residues. Looked up from germline, CDR1 is SGHDN and CDR2 is FVKESK. The V and J ends lost 4 bases and 4 bases, in that order; junction bases with no gene match: 9.

The chain carries TRBV27 and TRBJ1-6; 9 positions match TRBD1. Trimming took 6 bases from V and 11 from J; bases not matched to a gene: 8. The germline CDR1 and CDR2 sequences are MNHEY and SMNVEV (reference sequence). The CDR3 runs to 14 residues. CDR3 residues: CASRPGQGYPPLHF. CDR3 coding DNA: TGTGCCAGCAGGCCGGGACAGGGTTATCCACCCCTCCACTTT.

The genes are TRBV4-1 and TRBJ1-5; 7 bases align to TRBD1. V dropped 1 base and J dropped 4; count of bases not matched to a gene: 7. The CDR3 runs to 16 residues. Germline CDR1 reads MGHRA; CDR2 reads YSYEKL. The CDR3 DNA reads as TGCGCCAGCAGCCAAGTTAGGGGACAGCAAAATCAGCCCCAGCATTTT. As protein: CASSQVRGQQNQPQHF.

The CDR3 DNA sequence: TGTGCCAGCAGGAAGGGACAGTACCAAGAGACCCAGTACTTC. This codes for CASRKGQYQETQYF. The chain combines TRBV6-5 with TRBJ2-5; TRBD1 matches at 7 bases. CDR1 MNHEY and CDR2 SVGAGI come from the germline V gene. The J segment lost 0 bases and the V segment lost 6 bases, leaving 4 bases of the junction unmatched. The CDR3 is 14 residues long.